These 20 T cell receptor beta chains share one sample of origin, sequenced in a study of identical twins. Each CDR3 protein gets one entry after TCRdb re-called the 5' RACE reads with MiXCR. The table includes under 900,000 distinct CDR3 sequences, about 20% detected once. The sample also formed part of further work on T cells expressing NK-cell markers.

Sequencing was performed on PBMCs. The receptors come from a woman younger than 30 in good health.

This clonotype was counted only a few times. This sequence joins TRBV12-3 or TRBV12-4 and TRBJ2-3, with 10 bases aligning to TRBD1. CDR3 length: 14 amino acids. The V and J ends lost 1 base and 8 bases, in that order; junction bases with no gene match: 3. The CDR3 reads CASSLGTGGGTQYF. The CDR3 nucleotides are TGTGCCAGCAGTTTAGGGACAGGGGGAGGTACGCAGTATTTT.

This clonotype was detected a few times. The genes are TRBV10-3 and TRBJ2-2; 7 bases match TRBD2. The V segment lost 8 bases and the J segment 1 base; nucleotides outside the gene matches: 10. The CDR3 runs to 16 residues. Germline assignment: CDR1 ENHRY and CDR2 SYGVKD. Written as DNA, the CDR3 is TGTGCCATCCAGAACGGGGGGAGAAGGAACACCGGGGAGCTGTTTTTT. Translating gives CAIQNGGRRNTGELFF.

The V gene is TRBV5-1, the J gene TRBJ1-1, with D perhaps matching TRBD1 (5 bases). The CDR3 covers 11 residues. Germline V gene sequence: CDR1 SGHRS, CDR2 YFSETQ. Trimming stripped 0 bases from V and 12 bases from J, with 9 bases between. The CDR3 nucleotides are TGCGCCAGCAGCTTGGACGGGGGGACTTTCTTT. Translating it yields CASSLDGGTFF.

The chain has TRBV5-1 and TRBJ2-1, with D possibly matching TRBD2 (6 bases). CDR1 is SGHRS and CDR2 is YFSETQ in the germline V gene. V lost 0 bases to trimming and J lost 9 bases, with 13 bases between them. The CDR3 spans 14 residues. The CDR3 sequence is CASSLVQEGVEQFF. CDR3 nucleotides: TGCGCCAGCAGCTTGGTTCAGGAGGGAGTTGAGCAGTTCTTC.

There are a few counts of this clonotype. The V call is TRBV30, the J call TRBJ1-5; 9 nucleotides match TRBD1. Germline assignment: CDR1 GTSNPN and CDR2 SVGIG (reference sequence). Trimming cost V 5 bases and J 4 bases; bases outside gene matches: 0. The CDR3 is 12 amino acids. The CDR3 reads CAWGTGNQPQHF. CDR3 in DNA: TGTGCCTGGGGGACAGGGAATCAGCCCCAGCATTTT.

This clonotype came up a few times. The J gene is TRBJ2-1, the V gene TRBV5-6; the D is unclear. The CDR3 extends over 14 amino acids. Deletions cut 2 bases from V and 9 bases from J, with 15 bases between. Germline V gene data show CDR1 as SGHDT and CDR2 as YYEEEE. CDR3 nucleotides: TGTGCCAGCAGCTTCGGTCAGACCCAAGCTGAGCAGTTCTTC. Protein: CASSFGQTQAEQFF.

This clonotype was seen only a few times. This sequence joins TRBV9 and TRBJ1-3; D is ambiguous. This CDR3 has 14 amino acids. Germline V gives CDR1 SGDLS, CDR2 YYNGEE. Trimming cost V 2 bases and J 5 bases, with 11 bases left between them. CDR3 loop: CASSVDTSRNTIYF. In DNA form, the CDR3 reads TGTGCCAGCAGCGTTGACACGTCGAGAAACACCATATATTTT.

This chain links TRBV5-1 with TRBJ1-1; D is perhaps TRBD1 (5 bases). V gave up 4 bases and J gave up 4 bases, with 14 bases separating them. Germline V CDR1 and CDR2: SGHRS, YFSETQ. This CDR3 contains 14 residues. The chain's CDR3 is CASSNQGGGTEAFF. CDR3 coding DNA: TGCGCCAGCAGCAATCAGGGAGGCGGCACTGAAGCTTTCTTT.

This clonotype was seen a few times. The rearrangement links TRBV20-1 to TRBJ2-3; TRBD2 matches 12 bases. V shed 8 bases, J shed 2 bases, and the junction held 14 bases outside the gene matches. There are 17 residues in the CDR3. Germline V CDR1 and CDR2: DFQATT, SNEGSKA (reference sequence). CDR3 loop: CSPNLAGGQRPTDTQYF. CDR3 bases: TGCAGTCCTAATCTAGCGGGGGGGCAACGTCCCACAGATACGCAGTATTTT.

The rearrangement links TRBV20-1 to TRBJ2-1, with TRBD2 identical over 12 bases. The CDR3 is 14 amino acids. Germline trimming cut 5 bases from V and 6 bases from J; bases unmatched to any gene: 5. Germline CDR1 is DFQATT and CDR2 is SNEGSKA (reference sequence). DNA for the CDR3: TGCAGTGCTCTACTAGCGGGAGGTATCAATGAGCAGTTCTTC. Translated: CSALLAGGINEQFF.

This clonotype was observed a handful of times. V gene TRBV10-3 combines with J gene TRBJ1-1; D uncertain. Germline V gene lookup returns CDR1 ENHRY and CDR2 SYGVKD. The CDR3 sequence is 11 residues long. The V end lost 10 bases, the J end lost 9 bases, and 15 bases lay between the germline ends. Written as DNA, the CDR3 is TGTGCCACCTCTAGAGCAAATCAAGCTTTCTTT. Translated: CATSRANQAFF.

The V gene is TRBV11-3, the J gene TRBJ2-7, with TRBD2 identical over 10 bases. Trimming cost V 5 bases and J 2 bases; bases outside gene matches: 6. This CDR3 has 15 amino acids. Germline CDR1 and CDR2: SGHNT and YENEEA. CDR3 sequence reads: CASSPRTSGAYEQYF. The CDR3 region has the DNA TGTGCCAGCAGCCCGAGGACTAGCGGAGCCTACGAGCAGTACTTC.

The chain uses TRBV12-3 or TRBV12-4 and TRBJ2-1, with D hard to call. The CDR3 runs to 12 residues. V gave up 3 bases and J gave up 9 bases, with 9 bases separating them. The CDR3 DNA sequence: TGTGCCAGCAGTTTCTCACCGCCTGAGCAGTTCTTC. It yields the protein CASSFSPPEQFF.

The gene calls are TRBV20-1 and TRBJ2-1, with 7 bases matching TRBD1. The CDR3 sequence is 14 residues long. Trimming removed 4 bases from V and 2 bases from J; junction bases left unmatched: 5. Germline V gives CDR1 DFQATT, CDR2 SNEGSKA (reference sequence). Here the CDR3 DNA reads TGCAGTGCTATAGGAGACAGGGCCTACAATGAGCAGTTCTTC. It yields the protein CSAIGDRAYNEQFF.

This clonotype was seen repeatedly, ten times or more. The gene calls are TRBV4-2 and TRBJ1-2, with D perhaps TRBD1 (6 bases). The V gene lost 2 bases and the J gene lost 3 bases, with 10 bases spanning the gap. The CDR3 contains 14 residues. CDR1 LGHNA and CDR2 YNFKEQ come from the germline V gene. The DNA of the CDR3 is TGTGCCAGCAGCCAAAACAGGGATTACTATGGCTACACCTTC. Residues: CASSQNRDYYGYTF.

The chain employs TRBV7-6 and TRBJ2-5; a weak D match, TRBD2 (5 bases). Germline CDR1 SGHVS, CDR2 FNYEAQ. The CDR3 spans 16 residues. The V end was cut by 1 base, the J end by 0 bases, with 12 bases between. As DNA, the CDR3 is TGTGCCAGCAGCTTAGGGCAGCGGCCGTACCAAGAGACCCAGTACTTC. It codes for CASSLGQRPYQETQYF.

This clonotype has ten or more counts. The rearrangement joins TRBV7-2 to TRBJ2-3, with 10 bases identical to TRBD2. CDR3 length: 16 amino acids. V shed 5 bases and J 1 base; nucleotides not matched to a gene: 6. CDR1 SGHTA and CDR2 FQGNSA come from the germline V gene. The DNA of the CDR3 is TGTGCCAGCAGCCCCAGCGGGAGGGCCGGCACAGATACGCAGTATTTT. Protein product: CASSPSGRAGTDTQYF. The full variable domain, completed using reference TRBV7-2 and TRBJ2-3, is GAGVSQSPSNKVTEKGKDVELRCDPISGHTALYWYRQSLGQGLEFLIYFQGNSAPDKSGLPSDRFSAERTGGSVSTLTIQRTQQEDSAVYLCASSPSGRAGTDTQYFGPGTRLTVL.

This chain joins TRBV12-3 or TRBV12-4 and TRBJ1-1, with D possibly being TRBD1 (6 bases). This CDR3 comprises 15 residues. The ends were cut back, 6 bases at V and 3 bases at J, with 17 bases in the middle. The DNA of the CDR3 is TGTGCCAGCAGATTTGCCGGGACATCGGACACTGAAGCTTTCTTT. It codes for CASRFAGTSDTEAFF.

The chain combines TRBV7-9 with TRBJ2-7; the match to TRBD1 covers 10 bases. CDR3 size: 15 residues. V was pared by 5 bases and J by 6 bases, with 10 bases of the junction left unmatched. From germline, CDR1 is SEHNR and CDR2 FQNEAQ (reference sequence). In DNA, the CDR3 is TGTGCCAGCAGCGACCGGGACAGGGGTGATGGCGAGCAGTACTTC. Translated: CASSDRDRGDGEQYF.

This chain connects TRBV2 to TRBJ2-7, with D possibly TRBD1 on 6 matching bases. CDR3 length: 12 amino acids. V lost 7 bases to trimming and J lost 2 bases, with 9 bases between them. The germline CDR1 and CDR2 sequences are SNHLY and FYNNEI. Here the CDR3 reads CASMDSTYEQYF. The DNA for the CDR3 is TGTGCCAGCATGGACAGCACCTACGAGCAGTACTTC.